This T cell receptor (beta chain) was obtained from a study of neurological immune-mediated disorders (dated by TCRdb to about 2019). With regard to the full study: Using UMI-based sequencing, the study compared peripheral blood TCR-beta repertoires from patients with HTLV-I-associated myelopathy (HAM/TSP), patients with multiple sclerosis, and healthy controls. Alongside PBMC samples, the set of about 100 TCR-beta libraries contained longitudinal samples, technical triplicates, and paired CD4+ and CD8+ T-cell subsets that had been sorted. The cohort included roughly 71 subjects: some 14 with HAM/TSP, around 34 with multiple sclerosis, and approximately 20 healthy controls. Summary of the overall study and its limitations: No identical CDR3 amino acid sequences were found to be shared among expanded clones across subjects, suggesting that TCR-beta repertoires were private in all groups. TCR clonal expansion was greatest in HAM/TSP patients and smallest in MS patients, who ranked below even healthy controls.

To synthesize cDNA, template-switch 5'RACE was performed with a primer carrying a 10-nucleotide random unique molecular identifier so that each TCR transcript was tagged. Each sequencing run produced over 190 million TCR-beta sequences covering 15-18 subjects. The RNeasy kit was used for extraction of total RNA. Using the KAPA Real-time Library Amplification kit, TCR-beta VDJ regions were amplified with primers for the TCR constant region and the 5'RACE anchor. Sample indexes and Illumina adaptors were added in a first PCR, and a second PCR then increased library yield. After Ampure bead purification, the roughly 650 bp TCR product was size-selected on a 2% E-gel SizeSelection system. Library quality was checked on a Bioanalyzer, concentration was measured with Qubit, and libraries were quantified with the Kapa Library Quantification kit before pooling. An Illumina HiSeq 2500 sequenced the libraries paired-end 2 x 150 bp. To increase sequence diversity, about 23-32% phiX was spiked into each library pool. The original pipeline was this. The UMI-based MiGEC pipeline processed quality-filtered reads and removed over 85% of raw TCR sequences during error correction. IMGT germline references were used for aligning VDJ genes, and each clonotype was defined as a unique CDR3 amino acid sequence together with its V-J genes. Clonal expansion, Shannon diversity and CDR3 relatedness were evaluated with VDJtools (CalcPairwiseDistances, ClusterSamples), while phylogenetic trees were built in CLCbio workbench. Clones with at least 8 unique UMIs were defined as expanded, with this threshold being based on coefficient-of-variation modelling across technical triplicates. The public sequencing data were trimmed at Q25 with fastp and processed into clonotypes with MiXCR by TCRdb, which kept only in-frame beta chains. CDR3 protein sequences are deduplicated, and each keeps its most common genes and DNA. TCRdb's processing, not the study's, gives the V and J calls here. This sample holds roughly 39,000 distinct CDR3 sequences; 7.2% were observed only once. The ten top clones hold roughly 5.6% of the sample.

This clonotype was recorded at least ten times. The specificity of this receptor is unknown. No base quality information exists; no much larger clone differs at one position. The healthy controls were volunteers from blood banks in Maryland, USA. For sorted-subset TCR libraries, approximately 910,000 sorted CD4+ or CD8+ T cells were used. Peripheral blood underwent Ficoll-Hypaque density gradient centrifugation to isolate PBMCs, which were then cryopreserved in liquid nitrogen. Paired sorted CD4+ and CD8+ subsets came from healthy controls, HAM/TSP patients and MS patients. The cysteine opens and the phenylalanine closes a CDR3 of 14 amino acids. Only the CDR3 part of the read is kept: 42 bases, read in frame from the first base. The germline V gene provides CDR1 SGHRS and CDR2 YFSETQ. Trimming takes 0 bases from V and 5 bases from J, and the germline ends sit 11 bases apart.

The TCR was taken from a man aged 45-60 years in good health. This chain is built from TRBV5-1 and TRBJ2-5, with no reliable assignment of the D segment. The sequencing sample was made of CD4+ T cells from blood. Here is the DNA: TGCGCCAGCAGCTTGGGAAGTAGCTTGGAGACCCAGTACTTC. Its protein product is CASSLGSSLETQYF.